This T cell receptor beta chain was documented in a study of blood T cell repertoires in COVID-19. Study context: The samples span acute and convalescent COVID-19 from the United States, Italy and Spain. Sources were T cells, B-cell-depleted T cells, or PBMCs; the material itself was cDNA or gDNA.

In the original workflow: The authors estimated nucleated cell counts from reference gene primer amplification. Generated by immunoSEQ multiplex PCR, the TCRdb table keeps only in-frame clones and is missing some. V and J calls plus clone size are reproduced from that table; the DNA served to infer D and trimming. The sample shows 95,000 to 150,000 clones, roughly 78% of them seen only once. This clonotype originated in a man aged 60 to 69 with active or convalescent COVID-19. The sequenced sample consisted of peripheral blood.

The CDR3 sequence is CAWRDRDDQPQHF. The DNA of the CDR3 is TGTGCCTGGAGAGACAGGGACGATCAGCCCCAGCATTTT. The rearrangement uses TRBV30 and TRBJ1-5; 7 bases agree with TRBD1. This CDR3 contains 13 residues. Trimming cost V 3 bases and J 5 bases; bases outside gene matches: 4. Germline assignment: CDR1 GTSNPN and CDR2 SVGIG (reference sequence).